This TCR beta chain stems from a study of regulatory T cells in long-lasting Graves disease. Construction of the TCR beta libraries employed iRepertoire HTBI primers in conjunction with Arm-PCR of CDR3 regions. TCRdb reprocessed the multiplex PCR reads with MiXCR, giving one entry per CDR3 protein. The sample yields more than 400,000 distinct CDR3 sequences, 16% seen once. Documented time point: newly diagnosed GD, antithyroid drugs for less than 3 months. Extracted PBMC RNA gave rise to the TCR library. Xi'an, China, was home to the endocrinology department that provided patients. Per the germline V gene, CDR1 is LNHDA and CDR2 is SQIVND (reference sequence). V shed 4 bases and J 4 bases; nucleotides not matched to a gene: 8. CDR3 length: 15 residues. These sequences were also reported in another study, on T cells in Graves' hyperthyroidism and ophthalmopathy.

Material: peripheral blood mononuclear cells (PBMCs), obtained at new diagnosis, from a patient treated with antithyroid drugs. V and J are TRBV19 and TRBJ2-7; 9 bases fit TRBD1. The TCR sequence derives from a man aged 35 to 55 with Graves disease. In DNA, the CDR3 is TGTGCCAGTAGTAGGGACAGGGCTTTCCGGTACGAGCAGTACTTC. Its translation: CASSRDRAFRYEQYF.